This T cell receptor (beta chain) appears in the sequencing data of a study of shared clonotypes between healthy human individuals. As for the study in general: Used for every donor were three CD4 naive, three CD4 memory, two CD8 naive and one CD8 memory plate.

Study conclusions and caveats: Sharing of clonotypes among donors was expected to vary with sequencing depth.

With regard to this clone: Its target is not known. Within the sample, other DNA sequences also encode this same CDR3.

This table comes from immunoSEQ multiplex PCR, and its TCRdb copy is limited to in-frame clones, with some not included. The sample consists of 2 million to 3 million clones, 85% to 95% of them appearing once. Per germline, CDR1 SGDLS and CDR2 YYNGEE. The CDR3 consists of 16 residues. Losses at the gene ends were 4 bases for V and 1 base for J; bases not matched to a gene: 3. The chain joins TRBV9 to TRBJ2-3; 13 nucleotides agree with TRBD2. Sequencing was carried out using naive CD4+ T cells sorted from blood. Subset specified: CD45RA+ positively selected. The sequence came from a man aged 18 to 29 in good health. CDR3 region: CASSPGLAGGTDTQYF. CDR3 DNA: TGTGCCAGCAGCCCTGGACTAGCGGGGGGCACAGATACGCAGTATTTT.